This TCR beta chain originates from a study of blood T cells in healthy people across ages (dated by TCRdb to the mid-2010s). General notes on the study: In model experiments, template switching captured roughly one uniquely barcoded TCR beta cDNA molecule for every two T cells. Four age groups were formed from the donors: young (average roughly 15 years), middle-aged (roughly 38), aged (roughly 56) and long-lived (82). Donors of different ages were randomly distributed across sequencing lanes to avoid experimental bias. Using deep sequencing normalized with unique cDNA molecular identifiers, the study measured how TCR beta repertoire diversity changes with age. Two additional independent replicas of 1 million unique cDNA reads from the same blood draw were analyzed for two donors (one aged 18 to 29 and one aged 80 or older).

The donors were some 39 Caucasian individuals from Russia, aged roughly 6 to 90 years, who were systemically healthy. Ten milliliters of peripheral blood were drawn from each donor into EDTA-treated Vacutainer tubes. Ficoll-Paque density-gradient centrifugation was used to isolate PBMCs, with at least 6 million per sample. Trizol reagent was used to extract total RNA from the PBMCs, yielding at least 6 micrograms per sample. For every donor, an aliquot of PBMCs went through flow cytometry to measure the percentages of naive CD45RAhigh/CD27high T cells. Preparation of the library involved 5' RACE. Instrument on record: Illumina HiSeq 2500. A second about 7 to 12 cycle PCR used a sample-barcoded 5' primer and a J-beta primer mix. A unique molecular identifier was introduced onto each TCR beta cDNA molecule by a template-switch 5' adaptor carrying 12 random nucleotides. Each sample yielded at least 2.5 million CDR3-containing paired-end reads. The Mint cDNA synthesis kit, primed by a TRBC-specific oligonucleotide, was used to synthesize first-strand cDNA from all RNA. All cDNA was treated with uracil-DNA glycosylase and then went through a first 18-cycle PCR with the universal primers M1SS and BC2_uni_R. On the authors' methods: For normalization, 1 million high-quality reads were randomly selected from each sample, with every read carrying a distinct molecular identifier. Instead of being binned into consensus sequences, reads with shared molecular identifiers were discarded. MiTCR, with a Q25 quality threshold and the strictest error-elimination algorithm, was used for CDR3 identification, clonotype clustering and error correction. Lower-bound total TCR beta diversity was estimated with a nonparametric unseen species model using Euler transformation. Using fastp trimming at Q25 and MiXCR clonotype assembly, TCRdb reanalyzed the public sequencing data and kept in-frame beta chains. CDR3 protein duplicates are merged, each entry listing the most common genes and DNA. The V and J calls here are based on TCRdb, not the publication. Recorded for this sample are approximately 800,000 distinct CDR3 sequences; under 80% of them occurred a single time. The ten most abundant clones make up about a quarter of the sample.

Here is what the overall study found, with its caveats: The long-lived group showed more naive CD4+ T cells, fewer expanded clones and increased TCR diversity than the aged group, suggesting age selection. The CMV infection status of donors was not known, potentially confounding age-related changes in expanded clonotypes. A strong correlation was found between observed TCR beta diversity and the percentage of naive T cells measured by flow cytometry. Observed TCR beta diversity per million T cells fell roughly linearly with age, and a significant reduction was already apparent by age around 44. Total diversity estimates from one million sequenced T cells were considered lower bounds and underestimates. Bulk unsorted PBMC profiling prevented conclusive comparison of naive and antigen-experienced compartments.

The CDR3 contains 15 residues, cysteine and phenylalanine counted. Only the CDR3 portion is preserved as DNA: 45 bases, with reading frame beginning at the first base. The germline V gene (reference sequence) specifies DFQATT as CDR1 and SNEGSKA as CDR2. For this chain, trimming is 5 bases at the V end and 1 base at the J end, and the number of junction bases without a gene match is 9. Note on this clonotype: This clone's antigen is unknown. Base qualities are missing; no much larger clone stands one base away.

This sequence was found in a man aged 25-40 years in good health. The chain was built from TRBV20-1 and TRBJ2-3; 7 central nucleotides agree with TRBD1. The sample was blood. In nucleotide form, the sequence is TGCAGTGCTCGATATAGGGGGCCCGGCACAGATACGCAGTATTTT. It encodes CSARYRGPGTDTQYF.